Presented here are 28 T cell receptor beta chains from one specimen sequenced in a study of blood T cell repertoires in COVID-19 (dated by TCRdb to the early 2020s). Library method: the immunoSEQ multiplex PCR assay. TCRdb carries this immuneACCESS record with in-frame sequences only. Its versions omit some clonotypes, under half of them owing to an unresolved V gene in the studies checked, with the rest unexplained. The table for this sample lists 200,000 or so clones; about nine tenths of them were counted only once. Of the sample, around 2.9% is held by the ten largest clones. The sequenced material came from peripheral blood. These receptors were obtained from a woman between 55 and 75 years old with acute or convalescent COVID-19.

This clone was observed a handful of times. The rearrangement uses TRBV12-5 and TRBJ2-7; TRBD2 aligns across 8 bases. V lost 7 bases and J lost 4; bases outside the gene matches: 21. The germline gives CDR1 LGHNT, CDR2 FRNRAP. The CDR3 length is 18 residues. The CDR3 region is CASALVEGWVVAGYEQYF. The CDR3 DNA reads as TGTGCTAGTGCCTTGGTTGAGGGGTGGGTAGTAGCGGGGTACGAGCAGTACTTC.

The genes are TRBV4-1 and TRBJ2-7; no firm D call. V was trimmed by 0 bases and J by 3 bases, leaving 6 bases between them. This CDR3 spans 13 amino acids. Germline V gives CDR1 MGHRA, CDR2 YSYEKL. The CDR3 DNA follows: TGCGCCAGCAGCCAAGATCTACTCTACGAGCAGTACTTC. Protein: CASSQDLLYEQYF.

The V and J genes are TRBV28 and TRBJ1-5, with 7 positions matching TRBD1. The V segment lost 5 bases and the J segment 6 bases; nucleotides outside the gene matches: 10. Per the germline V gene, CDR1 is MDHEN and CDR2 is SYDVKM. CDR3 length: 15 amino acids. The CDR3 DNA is TGTGCCAGCAGTCGGGGGGGACAGTACGGTCAGCCCCAGCATTTT. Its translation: CASSRGGQYGQPQHF.

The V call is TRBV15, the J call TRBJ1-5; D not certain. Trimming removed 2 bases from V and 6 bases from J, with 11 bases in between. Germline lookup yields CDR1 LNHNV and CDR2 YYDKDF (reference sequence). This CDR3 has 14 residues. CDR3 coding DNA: TGTGCCACCAGCAGACGAGGAAGCGGTCAGCCCCAGCATTTT. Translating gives CATSRRGSGQPQHF.

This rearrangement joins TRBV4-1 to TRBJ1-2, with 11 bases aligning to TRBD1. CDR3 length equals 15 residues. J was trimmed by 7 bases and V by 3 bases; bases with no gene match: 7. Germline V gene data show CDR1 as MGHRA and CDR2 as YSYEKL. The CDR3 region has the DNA TGCGCCAGCAGCCAGGACAGGGGGCGTCAATTTGGCTACACCTTC. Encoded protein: CASSQDRGRQFGYTF.

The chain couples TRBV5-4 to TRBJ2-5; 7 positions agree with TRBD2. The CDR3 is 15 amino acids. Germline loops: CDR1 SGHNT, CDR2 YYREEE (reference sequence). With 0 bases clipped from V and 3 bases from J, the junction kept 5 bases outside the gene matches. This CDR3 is CASSLAGLGEETQYF. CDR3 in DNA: TGTGCCAGCAGCTTGGCAGGACTAGGGGAAGAGACCCAGTACTTC. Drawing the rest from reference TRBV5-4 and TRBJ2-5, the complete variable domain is ETGVTQSPTHLIKTRGQQVTLRCSSQSGHNTVSWYQQALGQGPQFIFQYYREEENGRGNFPPRFSGLQFPNYSSELNVNALELDDSALYLCASSLAGLGEETQYFGPGTRLLVL.

Written as DNA, the CDR3 is TGCGCCAGCAGCTTGGGCGGGACGGTGAATCAGCCCCAGCATTTT. Residues: CASSLGGTVNQPQHF. The rearrangement uses TRBV5-1 and TRBJ1-5, with D maybe TRBD1 (5 bases). Germline-derived CDR1 and CDR2 are SGHRS and YFSETQ. The CDR3 extends over 15 amino acids. V lost 0 bases to trimming and J lost 4 bases, with 11 bases between them.

CDR3 in DNA: TGTGCCAGCAGCTCAGCTAGAGTCAATGAGCAGTTCTTC. This encodes CASSSARVNEQFF. The rearrangement joins TRBV7-2 to TRBJ2-1; the D is unclear. The length of the CDR3 is 13 residues. CDR1 is SGHTA and CDR2 is FQGNSA in the germline V gene. Trimming removed 4 bases at V and 6 bases at J, with 10 bases between.

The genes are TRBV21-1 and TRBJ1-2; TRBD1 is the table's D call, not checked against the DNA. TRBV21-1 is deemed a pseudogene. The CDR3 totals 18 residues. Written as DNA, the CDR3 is TGTGCCAGCAGCAAGGATAGGGGGACAGGGGGCATTTTCTATGGCTACACCTTC. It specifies CASSKDRGTGGIFYGYTF.

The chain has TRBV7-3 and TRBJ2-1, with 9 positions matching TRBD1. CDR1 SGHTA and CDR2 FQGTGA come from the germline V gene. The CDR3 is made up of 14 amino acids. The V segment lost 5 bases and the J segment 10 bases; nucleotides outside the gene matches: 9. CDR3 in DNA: TGTGCCAGCAGCAACAGGGACAGGGCGGGAGAGCAGTTCTTC. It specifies CASSNRDRAGEQFF. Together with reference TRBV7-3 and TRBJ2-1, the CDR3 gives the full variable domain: GAGVSQTPSNKVTEKGKYVELRCDPISGHTALYWYRQSLGQGPEFLIYFQGTGAADDSGLPNDRFFAVRPEGSVSTLKIQRTERGDSAVYLCASSNRDRAGEQFFGPGTRLTVL.

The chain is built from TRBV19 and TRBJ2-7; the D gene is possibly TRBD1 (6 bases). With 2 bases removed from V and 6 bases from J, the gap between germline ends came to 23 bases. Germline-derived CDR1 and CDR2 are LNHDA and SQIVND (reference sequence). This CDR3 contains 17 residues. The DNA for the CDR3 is TGTGCCAGTAGTATATCCCCCCAGGGGCGAAGGCCCGGCGAGCAGTACTTC. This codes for CASSISPQGRRPGEQYF. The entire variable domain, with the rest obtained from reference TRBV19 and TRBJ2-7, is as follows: DGGITQSPKYLFRKEGQNVTLSCEQNLNHDAMYWYRQDPGQGLRLIYYSQIVNDFQKGDIAEGYSVSREKKESFPLTVTSAQKNPTAFYLCASSISPQGRRPGEQYFGPGTRLTVT.

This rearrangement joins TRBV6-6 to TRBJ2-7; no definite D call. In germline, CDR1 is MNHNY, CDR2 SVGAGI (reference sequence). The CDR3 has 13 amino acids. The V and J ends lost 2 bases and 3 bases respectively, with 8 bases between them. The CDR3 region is CASSYEAYYEQYF. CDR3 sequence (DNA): TGTGCCAGCAGTTACGAGGCATACTACGAGCAGTACTTC.

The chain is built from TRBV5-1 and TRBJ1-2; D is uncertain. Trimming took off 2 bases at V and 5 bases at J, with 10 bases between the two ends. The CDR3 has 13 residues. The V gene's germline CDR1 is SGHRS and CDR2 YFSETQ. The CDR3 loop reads CASSFTKAYGYTF. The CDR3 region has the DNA TGCGCCAGCAGCTTTACCAAAGCGTATGGCTACACCTTC.

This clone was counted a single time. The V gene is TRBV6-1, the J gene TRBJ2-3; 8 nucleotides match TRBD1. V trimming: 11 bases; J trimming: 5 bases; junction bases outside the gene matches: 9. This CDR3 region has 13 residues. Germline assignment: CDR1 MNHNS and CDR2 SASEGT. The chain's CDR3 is CAGTGRGGDTQYF. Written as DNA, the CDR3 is TGTGCCGGGACAGGCAGGGGAGGAGATACGCAGTATTTT.

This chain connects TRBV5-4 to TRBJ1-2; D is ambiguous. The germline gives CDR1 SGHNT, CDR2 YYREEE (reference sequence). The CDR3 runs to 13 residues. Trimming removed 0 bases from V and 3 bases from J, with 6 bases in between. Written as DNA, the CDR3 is TGTGCCAGCAGCTTGGACGGGGACTATGGCTACACCTTC. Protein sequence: CASSLDGDYGYTF.

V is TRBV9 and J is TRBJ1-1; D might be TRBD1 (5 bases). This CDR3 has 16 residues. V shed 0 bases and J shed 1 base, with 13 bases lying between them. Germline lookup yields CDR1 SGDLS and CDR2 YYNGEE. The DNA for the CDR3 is TGTGCCAGCAGCGTAGGCTTAGGGGAGGGGAACACTGAAGCTTTCTTT. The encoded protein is CASSVGLGEGNTEAFF.

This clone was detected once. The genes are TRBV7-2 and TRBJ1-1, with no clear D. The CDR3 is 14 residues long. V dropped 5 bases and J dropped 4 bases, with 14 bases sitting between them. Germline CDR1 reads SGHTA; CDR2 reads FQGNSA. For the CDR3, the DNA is TGTGCCAGCAGCCCCTATCAGGCGGGCACTGAAGCTTTCTTT. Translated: CASSPYQAGTEAFF.

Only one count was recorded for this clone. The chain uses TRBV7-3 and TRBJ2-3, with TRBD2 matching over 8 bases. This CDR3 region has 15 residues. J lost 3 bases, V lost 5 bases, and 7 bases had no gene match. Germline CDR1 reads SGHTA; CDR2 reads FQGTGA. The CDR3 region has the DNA TGTGCCAGCAGCCCGACGGGGACTAGTACAGATACGCAGTATTTT. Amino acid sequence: CASSPTGTSTDTQYF.

Here the CDR3 DNA reads TGTGCCAGCAGCTTAGGCCAGGGTATCAATACAGATACGCAGTATTTT. Translated: CASSLGQGINTDTQYF. The chain uses TRBV13 and TRBJ2-3; D is perhaps TRBD1 (5 bases). This CDR3 comprises 16 residues. The V end lost 0 bases, the J end lost 3 bases, and 13 bases lay between the germline ends. Germline CDR1 is PRHDT and CDR2 is FYEKMQ (reference sequence).

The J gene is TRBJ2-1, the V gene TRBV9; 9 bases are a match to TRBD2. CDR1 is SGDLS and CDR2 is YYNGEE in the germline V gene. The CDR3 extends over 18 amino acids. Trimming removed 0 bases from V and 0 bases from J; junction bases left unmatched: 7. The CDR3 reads CASSVVAGGFTSYNEQFF. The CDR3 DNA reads TGTGCCAGCAGCGTAGTTGCGGGGGGGTTTACCTCCTACAATGAGCAGTTCTTC.

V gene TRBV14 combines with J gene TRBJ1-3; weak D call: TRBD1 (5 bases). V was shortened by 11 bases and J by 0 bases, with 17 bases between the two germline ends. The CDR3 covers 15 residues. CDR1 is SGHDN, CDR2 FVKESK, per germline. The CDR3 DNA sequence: TGTGCCCGCCGAAACAGGCTCCGCTCTGGAAACACCATATATTTT. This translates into CARRNRLRSGNTIYF.

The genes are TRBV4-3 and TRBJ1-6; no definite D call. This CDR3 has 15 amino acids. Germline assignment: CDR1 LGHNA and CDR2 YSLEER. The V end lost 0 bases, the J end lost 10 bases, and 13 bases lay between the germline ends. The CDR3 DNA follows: TGCGCCAGCAGCCAAGATATGACCGGGAGGTCACCCCTCCACTTT. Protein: CASSQDMTGRSPLHF.

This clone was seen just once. The CDR3 DNA sequence: TGTGCCAGCAGTGAAAGCTGGACGGGAACCTACGAGCAGTACTTC. It yields the protein CASSESWTGTYEQYF. The J gene is TRBJ2-7, the V gene TRBV2; perhaps TRBD2 as D (5 bases). The length of the CDR3 is 15 residues. Looked up from germline, CDR1 is SNHLY and CDR2 is FYNNEI. V was clipped by 2 bases and J by 2 bases, with 13 bases between them.

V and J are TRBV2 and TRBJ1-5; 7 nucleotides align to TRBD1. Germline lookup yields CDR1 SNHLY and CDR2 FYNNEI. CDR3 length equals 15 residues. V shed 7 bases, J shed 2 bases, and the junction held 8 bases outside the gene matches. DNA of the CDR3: TGTGCCAGCAAAGGTACACAGGGGCGCAATCAGCCCCAGCATTTT. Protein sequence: CASKGTQGRNQPQHF. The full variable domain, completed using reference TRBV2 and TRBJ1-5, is EPEVTQTPSHQVTQMGQEVILRCVPISNHLYFYWYRQILGQKVEFLVSFYNNEISEKSEIFDDQFSVERPDGSNFTLKIRSTKLEDSAMYFCASKGTQGRNQPQHFGDGTRLSIL.

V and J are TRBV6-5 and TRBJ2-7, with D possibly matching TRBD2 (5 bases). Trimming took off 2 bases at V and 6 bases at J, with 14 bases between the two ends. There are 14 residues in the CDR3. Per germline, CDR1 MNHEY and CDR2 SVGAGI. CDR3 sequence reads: CASSYRAGEGEQYF. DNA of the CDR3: TGTGCCAGCAGTTACAGGGCAGGAGAGGGCGAGCAGTACTTC.

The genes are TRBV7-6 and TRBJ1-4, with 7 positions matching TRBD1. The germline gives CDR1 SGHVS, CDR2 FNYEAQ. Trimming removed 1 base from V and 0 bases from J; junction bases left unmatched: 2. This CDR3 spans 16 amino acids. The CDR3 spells CASSLVGQATNEKLFF. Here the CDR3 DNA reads TGTGCCAGCAGCTTAGTCGGACAGGCAACTAATGAAAAACTGTTTTTT.

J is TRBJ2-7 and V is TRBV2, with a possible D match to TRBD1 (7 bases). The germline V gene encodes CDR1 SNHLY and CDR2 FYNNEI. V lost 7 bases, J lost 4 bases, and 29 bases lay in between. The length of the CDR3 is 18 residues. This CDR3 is CASNSYPATETGTYEQYF. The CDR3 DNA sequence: TGTGCCAGCAACTCTTACCCGGCCACCGAGACAGGGACTTACGAGCAGTACTTC. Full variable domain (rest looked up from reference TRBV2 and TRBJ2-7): EPEVTQTPSHQVTQMGQEVILRCVPISNHLYFYWYRQILGQKVEFLVSFYNNEISEKSEIFDDQFSVERPDGSNFTLKIRSTKLEDSAMYFCASNSYPATETGTYEQYFGPGTRLTVT.

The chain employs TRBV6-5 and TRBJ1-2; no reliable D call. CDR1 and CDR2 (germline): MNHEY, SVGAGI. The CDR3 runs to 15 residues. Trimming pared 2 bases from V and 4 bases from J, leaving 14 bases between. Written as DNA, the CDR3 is TGTGCCAGCAGTTACGGTCGGGATACTACCTATGGCTACACCTTC. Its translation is CASSYGRDTTYGYTF.